This entry lists 10 T cell receptor beta chains sequenced from one sample in a study of T cells after yellow fever vaccination. TCRdb independently ran MiXCR on the 5' RACE reads; one entry per CDR3 protein. The table shows about 400,000 distinct CDR3 sequences, with more than 5.5% occurring only once. Sequencing was performed on PBMCs, taken 5 days after the yellow fever booster vaccination. These receptors were obtained from a man younger than 45 who received the YFV17D yellow fever vaccine.

On this clonotype: At one end the junction does not follow the germline gene, possibly because of a read error. This chain joins TRBV20-1 and TRBJ1-3; D may be TRBD1 (6 bases). The CDR3 is 17 amino acids. Per the germline V gene, CDR1 is DFQATT and CDR2 is SNEGSKA (reference sequence). CDR3 coding DNA: TGCTGTGCTAGAGACGGCGGACAGCTTTACTCTGGAAACACCATATATTTT. Translated, it gives CCARDGGQLYSGNTIYF.

This clonotype was detected ten times or more. The chain combines TRBV9 with TRBJ2-1; 10 bases line up with TRBD2. V trimming: 0 bases; J trimming: 9 bases; junction bases outside the gene matches: 0. The CDR3 consists of 13 residues. Germline V gives CDR1 SGDLS, CDR2 YYNGEE. CDR3 in amino acids: CASSVGLAGEQFF. CDR3 nucleotide sequence: TGTGCCAGCAGCGTAGGACTAGCGGGTGAGCAGTTCTTC.

This clonotype was seen a handful of times. The chain has TRBV28 and TRBJ2-3, with D maybe TRBD1 (5 bases). The CDR3 has 14 residues. Trimming left V 4 bases short and J 4 bases short, with 12 bases between. Per the germline V gene, CDR1 is MDHEN and CDR2 is SYDVKM. Here the CDR3 reads CASSWGRVADTQYF. The CDR3 DNA reads as TGTGCCAGCAGTTGGGGCAGGGTAGCAGATACGCAGTATTTT.

This clonotype was counted a single time. This chain connects TRBV10-3 to TRBJ1-3; D is uncertain. The CDR3 has 16 residues. Germline loops: CDR1 ENHRY, CDR2 SYGVKD. The ends were cut back, 6 bases at V and 0 bases at J, with 15 bases in the middle. In DNA, the CDR3 is TGTGCCATCAGACCCGGGCTCCGCTTCTCTGGAAACACCATATATTTT. It yields the protein CAIRPGLRFSGNTIYF.

DNA of the CDR3: TGCAGCGTTGGACAGGGCGACACTGAAGCTTTCTTT. Protein sequence: CSVGQGDTEAFF. The J gene is TRBJ1-1, the V gene TRBV29-1; 7 nucleotides match TRBD1. Germline-derived CDR1 and CDR2 are SQVTM and ANQGSEA. The CDR3 is 12 residues long. The V segment lost 4 bases and the J segment 3 bases; nucleotides outside the gene matches: 2. Using reference TRBV29-1 and TRBJ1-1 for the parts outside the CDR3, the full variable domain is SAVISQKPSRDICQRGTSLTIQCQVDSQVTMMFWYRQQPGQSLTLIATANQGSEATYESGFVIDKFPISRPNLTFSTLTVSNMSPEDSSIYLCSVGQGDTEAFFGQGTRLTVV.

The chain carries TRBV7-9 and TRBJ2-7; tentatively, D is TRBD2 (6 bases). The CDR3 is 14 residues long. Germline CDR1 SEHNR, CDR2 FQNEAQ (reference sequence). Trimming removed 0 bases from V and 3 bases from J, with 9 bases in between. The CDR3 loop is CASSLAGGNYEQYF. The CDR3, as DNA: TGTGCCAGCAGCTTAGCGGGAGGAAACTACGAGCAGTACTTC.

This clonotype was detected ten times or more. The V and J genes are TRBV11-2 and TRBJ2-2; TRBD2 might be the D (6 bases). This CDR3 region has 14 residues. Germline assignment: CDR1 SGHAT and CDR2 FQNNGV. The germline V and J ends were trimmed by 2 bases and 7 bases, with 11 bases remaining between them. CDR3 nucleotide sequence: TGTGCCAGCAGCTTATTTGGAGGGAACGGGGAGCTGTTTTTT. Its protein is CASSLFGGNGELFF.

V and J are TRBV12-3 or TRBV12-4 and TRBJ2-1; D tentatively fits TRBD1 or TRBD2 (6 bases each). Trimming stripped 5 bases from V and 1 base from J, with 12 bases between. The CDR3 extends over 15 amino acids. The CDR3 reads CASSPRRGSYNEQFF. The CDR3 DNA reads as TGTGCCAGCAGTCCCCGGAGGGGGTCCTACAATGAGCAGTTCTTC.

This clonotype was counted only a few times. The chain uses TRBV6-5 and TRBJ2-1, with 7 bases lining up with TRBD2. The CDR3 runs to 16 residues. V shed 0 bases and J 0 bases; nucleotides not matched to a gene: 2. CDR1 is MNHEY, CDR2 SVGAGI, per germline. CDR3 in DNA: TGTGCCAGCAGTTACTCGCGCGGGAGCTCCTACAATGAGCAGTTCTTC. This translates into CASSYSRGSSYNEQFF.

This clonotype showed up many times. The genes are TRBV21-1 and TRBJ2-1. TRBV21-1 is noted as a pseudogene. CDR3 length: 10 residues. CDR3 sequence: CASSKGGWFF. The CDR3 DNA reads TGTGCCAGCAGCAAAGGCGGATGGTTCTTC.